This T cell receptor beta chain was obtained from a study of T cells in Graves' hyperthyroidism and ophthalmopathy. Study background: Specimen type is peripheral blood, collected at initial diagnosis prior to any treatment.

The investigators amplified TCR beta CDR3 regions from RNA transcripts. TCR CDR3 regions were first amplified by RT-PCR with HTBI primers. MiXCR was run by TCRdb on the multiplex PCR reads, yielding one entry per CDR3 protein. The sample includes roughly 290,000 distinct CDR3 sequences, 17% seen only once; the top ten take around 57%. Looked up from germline, CDR1 is SGHNT and CDR2 is YENEEA. There are 14 residues in the CDR3. The V and J ends lost 5 bases and 8 bases respectively, with 16 bases between them. Fresh 10 ml peripheral blood yielded PBMCs. This clonotype occurred many times. The material sequenced was blood. This rearrangement joins TRBV11-3 to TRBJ2-1; the D gene is possibly TRBD2 (6 bases). The source is a woman aged 60-70 years with Graves' ophthalmopathy. The DNA for the CDR3 is TGTGCCAGCAGCCCAGATGGGGGGTACCATGAGCAGTTCTTC. Its protein is CASSPDGGYHEQFF.